This is a list of T cell receptor beta chains from one sample in a study of blood T cells in healthy people across ages. TCRdb used MiXCR to reprocess the 5' RACE reads, holding one entry per CDR3 protein. The table shows roughly 640,000 distinct CDR3 sequences, with roughly 30% occurring only once. Sequencing was performed on blood. All receptors come from a woman of 80 years or more in good health. Each CDR3 is given with its conserved first and last residue. A D gene is named only where the DNA matches it firmly. Size is stated for part of the rows, as once, few or many counts, or as a class when the clone is expanded.

clone size: many; V gene: TRBV20-1; D gene: .; J gene: TRBJ1-1; CDR3 protein: CSAPGGGPEPEDAFF; CDR3 DNA: TGCAGTGCGCCCGGGGGGGGCCCCGAGCCCGAGGATGCTTTCTTT
clone size: many; V gene: TRBV21-1; D gene: .; J gene: TRBJ1-4; CDR3 protein: CARMAVSAHNEKLFF; CDR3 DNA: TGTGCGAGAATGGCAGTTTCGGCCCATAATGAAAAACTGTTTTTT
clone size: many; V gene: TRBV28; D gene: TRBD1; J gene: TRBJ2-7; CDR3 protein: CASTRDSFYEQYF; CDR3 DNA: TGTGCCAGCACCCGGGACAGTTTTTACGAGCAGTACTTC
clone size: .; V gene: TRBV7-2; D gene: TRBD2; J gene: TRBJ2-1; CDR3 protein: CASSSGTSQFF; CDR3 DNA: TGTGCCAGCAGCTCCGGGACTAGCCAGTTCTTC
clone size: .; V gene: TRBV6-6; D gene: TRBD2; J gene: TRBJ2-3; CDR3 protein: CATGWREDGADTQYF; CDR3 DNA: TGTGCCACCGGCTGGCGGGAGGATGGGGCAGATACGCAGTATTTT
clone size: many; V gene: TRBV12-3/TRBV12-4; D gene: TRBD2; J gene: TRBJ2-5; CDR3 protein: CASSFSGGVPETQYF; CDR3 DNA: TGTGCCAGCAGTTTCAGCGGGGGGGTTCCAGAGACCCAGTACTTC
clone size: few; V gene: TRBV6-6; D gene: .; J gene: TRBJ1-1; CDR3 protein: CASSRGTTDTEAFF; CDR3 DNA: TGTGCCAGCAGCCGCGGGACAACGGACACTGAAGCTTTCTTT
clone size: few; V gene: TRBV20-1; D gene: TRBD2; J gene: TRBJ2-1; CDR3 protein: CSVSGLAGNEQFF; CDR3 DNA: TGCAGTGTCTCGGGACTAGCGGGGAACGAGCAGTTCTTC
clone size: .; V gene: TRBV5-1; D gene: .; J gene: TRBJ1-4; CDR3 protein: CASSSLGGFYEKLFF; CDR3 DNA: TGCGCCAGCAGCTCCCTTGGGGGGTTCTATGAAAAACTGTTTTTT
clone size: many; V gene: TRBV29-1; D gene: TRBD2; J gene: TRBJ2-3; CDR3 protein: CSGGGGTDTQYF; CDR3 DNA: TGCAGCGGTGGGGGGGGCACAGATACGCAGTATTTT
clone size: .; V gene: TRBV4-2; D gene: .; J gene: TRBJ2-4; CDR3 protein: CANSQEENGLQQYF; CDR3 DNA: TGTGCCAACAGCCAAGAAGAGAACGGGCTTCAGCAGTACTTC
clone size: .; V gene: TRBV3-1; D gene: .; J gene: TRBJ2-3; CDR3 protein: CASSQRADRTGTQYF; CDR3 DNA: TGTGCCAGCAGCCAGCGCGCGGACCGCACAGGTACGCAGTATTTT
clone size: .; V gene: TRBV28; D gene: .; J gene: TRBJ2-1; CDR3 protein: CASSLHQGYNEQFF; CDR3 DNA: TGTGCCAGCAGCCTCCACCAGGGGTACAATGAGCAGTTCTTC
clone size: many; V gene: TRBV6-1; D gene: .; J gene: TRBJ2-4; CDR3 protein: CASRSREGKNIQYF; CDR3 DNA: TGTGCCAGCAGAAGCAGGGAAGGCAAAAACATTCAGTACTTC
clone size: .; V gene: TRBV5-1; D gene: TRBD2; J gene: TRBJ2-3; CDR3 protein: CASSLAFTSGGEPSTDTQYF; CDR3 DNA: TGCGCCAGCAGCTTGGCCTTCACTAGCGGGGGGGAACCTAGCACAGATACGCAGTATTTT
clone size: many; V gene: TRBV14; D gene: .; J gene: TRBJ1-2; CDR3 protein: CASSQDRRPGTNYGYTF; CDR3 DNA: TGTGCCAGCAGCCAAGATCGACGTCCAGGGACTAACTATGGCTACACCTTC
clone size: many; V gene: TRBV5-1; D gene: .; J gene: TRBJ2-3; CDR3 protein: CASSHGALTDTQYF; CDR3 DNA: TGCGCCAGCAGCCACGGGGCCCTCACAGATACGCAGTATTTT
clone size: many; V gene: TRBV4-2; D gene: TRBD1; J gene: TRBJ2-5; CDR3 protein: CASSQGDRDQETQYF; CDR3 DNA: TGTGCCAGCAGCCAAGGGGACAGAGATCAAGAGACCCAGTACTTC
clone size: many; V gene: TRBV9; D gene: TRBD2; J gene: TRBJ2-7; CDR3 protein: CASSPRTSIYEQYF; CDR3 DNA: TGTGCCAGCAGCCCCCGGACTAGCATATACGAGCAGTACTTC
clone size: many; V gene: TRBV11-1; D gene: .; J gene: TRBJ1-2; CDR3 protein: CASSLARGNGYTF; CDR3 DNA: TGTGCCAGCAGCTTAGCCCGAGGCAATGGCTACACCTTC
clone size: .; V gene: TRBV4-2; D gene: .; J gene: TRBJ2-1; CDR3 protein: CASSLNRLYEQFF; CDR3 DNA: TGTGCCAGCAGCCTAAATCGGCTCTATGAGCAGTTCTTC
clone size: .; V gene: TRBV6-1; D gene: .; J gene: TRBJ1-4; CDR3 protein: CASSELTANEKLFF; CDR3 DNA: TGTGCCAGCAGTGAACTTACGGCTAATGAAAAACTGTTTTTT
clone size: .; V gene: TRBV7-9; D gene: .; J gene: TRBJ2-5; CDR3 protein: CASSSSSDSFYQETQYF; CDR3 DNA: TGTGCCAGCAGCTCCTCCTCAGATTCCTTTTACCAAGAGACCCAGTACTTC
clone size: .; V gene: TRBV3-1; D gene: TRBD2; J gene: TRBJ2-3; CDR3 protein: CASSPYQTSGSRLRDTQYF; CDR3 DNA: TGTGCCAGCAGCCCGTACCAAACTAGCGGGAGTCGGTTAAGGGATACGCAGTATTTT
clone size: few; V gene: TRBV20-1; D gene: .; J gene: TRBJ1-6; CDR3 protein: CSVPGDNSPLHF; CDR3 DNA: TGCAGTGTTCCAGGTGATAATTCACCCCTCCACTTT
clone size: .; V gene: TRBV5-6; D gene: .; J gene: TRBJ1-2; CDR3 protein: CASSLDYLGNYGYTF; CDR3 DNA: TGTGCCAGCAGCTTGGATTACTTGGGTAACTATGGCTACACCTTC
clone size: many; V gene: TRBV7-9; D gene: .; J gene: TRBJ1-2; CDR3 protein: CASSLARPSGGYTF; CDR3 DNA: TGTGCCAGCAGCTTAGCAAGGCCTTCGGGGGGCTACACCTTC
clone size: .; V gene: TRBV7-2; D gene: .; J gene: TRBJ1-2; CDR3 protein: CASSSSGAYGYTF; CDR3 DNA: TGTGCTAGCAGCTCATCAGGGGCCTATGGCTACACCTTC
clone size: many; V gene: TRBV9; D gene: TRBD1; J gene: TRBJ2-3; CDR3 protein: CASSLSPGGNTDTQYF; CDR3 DNA: TGTGCCAGCAGCCTCAGTCCAGGGGGAAACACAGATACGCAGTATTTT
clone size: many; V gene: TRBV10-3; D gene: .; J gene: TRBJ2-7; CDR3 protein: CAISESWDNSYEQYF; CDR3 DNA: TGTGCCATCAGTGAGTCGTGGGACAACTCCTACGAGCAGTACTTC
clone size: .; V gene: TRBV7-2; D gene: TRBD1; J gene: TRBJ2-7; CDR3 protein: CAGSPPPFRTGGHEQYF; CDR3 DNA: TGTGCCGGCAGCCCACCACCCTTCCGGACAGGGGGCCACGAGCAGTACTTC
clone size: few; V gene: TRBV30; D gene: .; J gene: TRBJ2-2; CDR3 protein: CAWSLNAGTGELFF; CDR3 DNA: TGTGCCTGGAGCCTAAACGCAGGCACCGGGGAGCTGTTTTTT
clone size: few; V gene: TRBV30; D gene: .; J gene: TRBJ2-7; CDR3 protein: CAWRSRSNYNEQYF; CDR3 DNA: TGTGCCTGGAGATCCAGGTCCAACTACAATGAGCAGTACTTC
clone size: many; V gene: TRBV11-1; D gene: .; J gene: TRBJ2-5; CDR3 protein: CASSTGYQETQYF; CDR3 DNA: TGTGCCAGCAGCACAGGGTACCAAGAGACCCAGTACTTC
clone size: once; V gene: TRBV7-9; D gene: TRBD2; J gene: TRBJ2-2; CDR3 protein: CASSPTTSGAELFF; CDR3 DNA: TGTGCCAGCAGCCCCACCACTAGCGGGGCCGAGCTGTTTTTT
clone size: once; V gene: TRBV20-1; D gene: .; J gene: TRBJ2-2; CDR3 protein: CSARDLAKNTGELFF; CDR3 DNA: TGCAGTGCTAGAGATCTAGCGAAGAACACCGGGGAGCTGTTTTTT